The TCR beta chain described here comes from a study of blood T cell repertoires in COVID-19. About the study: Some COVID-19 samples were acute and others convalescent; all came from the United States, Italy and Spain. Sample material is recorded as cDNA or gDNA derived from T cells, B-cell-depleted T cells, or PBMCs.

CDR3 size: 15 residues. Germline loops: CDR1 MNHEY, CDR2 SMNVEV (reference sequence). V lost 3 bases and J 4 bases, leaving 13 bases between the germline ends. As handled by the study authors: Counts of nucleated cells, estimated from reference gene primer amplification, were obtained. The repertoire was sequenced with immunoSEQ multiplex PCR; TCRdb's copy has only in-frame clones and lacks some. Clone size and the V and J calls come from that table; the DNA yielded D and trimming. The repertoire holds tens of thousands of clones, approximately 90% seen once, with under 2.5% in the top ten. The genes are TRBV27 and TRBJ2-1, with a tentative D call TRBD1 (5 bases). The sequenced sample consisted of peripheral blood. This clonotype originated in a human donor with active COVID-19. The donor label of this sample is uncertain. CDR3 sequence reads: CASSLAADRYNEQFF. CDR3 nucleotide sequence: TGTGCCAGCAGTTTGGCGGCCGACAGATACAATGAGCAGTTCTTC.